This T cell receptor beta chain was captured in a study of brain T cells in children with intractable seizures. The study's findings and limits: Pre-surgery blood may have been undersampled, hiding some clones. Only CDR3 sequence similarity suggested viral specificity, without known HCMV serostatus.

This CDR3 has 17 amino acids. The V segment lost 2 bases and the J segment 4 bases; nucleotides outside the gene matches: 10. The germline CDR1 and CDR2 sequences are LNHDA and SQIVND (reference sequence). Surgery cases with the highest brain T cell transcript signatures were chosen for sequencing. Patients received at least one anti-epileptic drug before surgery. Worth noting for this clone: Antigen unknown.

TCRdb's copy holds only in-frame clones and misses some; the assay was immunoSEQ multiplex PCR. Among about 110,000 clones listed, approximately 94% were seen once. Sequenced here: peripheral blood, sampled at surgery. This sequence originates from a boy under three years old with hemimegalencephaly and intractable seizures. The V call is TRBV19, the J call TRBJ2-5; 10 bases align to TRBD2. CDR3 residues: CASSIYLSGTSAETQYF. CDR3 sequence (DNA): TGTGCCAGTAGTATATATCTTTCCGGGACTAGCGCAGAGACCCAGTACTTC. Based on the CDR3 plus reference TRBV19 and TRBJ2-5, the full variable domain is DGGITQSPKYLFRKEGQNVTLSCEQNLNHDAMYWYRQDPGQGLRLIYYSQIVNDFQKGDIAEGYSVSREKKESFPLTVTSAQKNPTAFYLCASSIYLSGTSAETQYFGPGTRLLVL.